One T cell receptor beta chain is described in this entry. Its matching antigen is unknown. The treatment denotes: about 20 received Ad26.COV2.S at low or high dose, single or two shots; about 5 received placebo; per-sample allocation not given. Sampling was performed 63 days after the first vaccine or placebo injection. The protocol was immunoSEQ multiplex PCR, while the TCRdb copy is restricted to in-frame clones and leaves out a portion. The data hold 300,000 to 400,000 clones, with around 88% observed a single time. The data derive from a study of Ad26.COV2.S vaccination and SARS-CoV-2 variants. General study results and limits: Vaccine recipients posted higher spike-specific TCR breadth than their placebo counterparts. Spike-specific CD8+ and CD4+ T cell responses reportedly showed substantial breadth after vaccination. Total responses of T cells may have been underestimated by the analyses of TCR breadth and depth.

The CDR3 is 17 residues long. Between the trimmed V and J ends, which lost 3 bases and 0 bases, there was a span of 17 bases. The V gene's germline CDR1 is MDHEN and CDR2 SYDVKM. The TCR was taken from a person aged 18 to 59 who received the Ad26.COV2.S COVID-19 vaccine or a placebo. The V gene is TRBV28, the J gene TRBJ1-1; D is possibly TRBD1 (5 bases). Sequencing was performed on peripheral blood, taken in a trial of Ad26.COV2.S vaccine versus placebo. The CDR3 reads CASSFTGDRYMNTEAFF. The CDR3 DNA reads TGTGCCAGCAGTTTTACAGGCGACAGATACATGAACACTGAAGCTTTCTTT.